The clone carrying this T cell receptor beta chain was observed many times. This record belongs to a study of neurological immune-mediated disorders. TCRdb reprocessed the 5' RACE reads via MiXCR and lists one record per CDR3 protein. The table has under 40,000 distinct CDR3 sequences, over 4% seen once. V dropped 6 bases and J dropped 4; count of bases not matched to a gene: 6. The CDR3 contains 14 residues. Germline V gives CDR1 DFQATT, CDR2 SNEGSKA (reference sequence). This sequence originates from a young man in good health. Sequencing input: PBMCs. The rearrangement uses TRBV20-1 and TRBJ2-7; 13 bases line up with TRBD2. The CDR3 DNA follows: TGCAGTGCCCTGGGACTAGCGGGGAGATACGAGCAGTACTTC. The encoded protein is CSALGLAGRYEQYF.